Listed below are T cell receptor beta chains from one sample, sequenced in a study of CD8+ T cells in alopecia areata. TCRdb's copy holds only in-frame clones and misses some; the assay was immunoSEQ multiplex PCR. Of roughly 100,000 clones listed, 85% to 90% are singletons. Sequences were derived from CD8+ T cells sorted from blood, sampled at approximately week 31, from a patient treated with tofacitinib. These receptors were collected from a human donor with alopecia areata. Both conserved end residues are part of each CDR3. The D gene is left open where the match is weak. Expanded clones are given a class, and other clones once, few, many or no size at all.

D | size | J | V | CDR3 | DNA
TRBD1 | NA | TRBJ1-5 | TRBV7-8 | CASSSFPGPGGNQPQHF | TGTGCCAGCAGTTCCTTTCCGGGTCCAGGGGGGAATCAGCCCCAGCATTTT
NA | NA | TRBJ1-3 | TRBV6-6 | CASSNEGAGNTIYF | TGTGCCAGCAGTAATGAGGGGGCTGGAAACACCATATATTTT
TRBD1 | NA | TRBJ2-5 | TRBV19 | CASSIARTGLETQYF | TGTGCCAGTAGTATAGCCCGGACAGGGCTGGAGACCCAGTACTTC
NA | NA | TRBJ1-2 | TRBV5-4 | CASSVHTEDYGYTF | TGTGCCAGCAGCGTCCATACAGAGGACTATGGCTACACCTTC
TRBD1 | once | TRBJ2-1 | TRBV5-1 | CASSFPGQGASYNEQFF | TGCGCCAGCAGCTTCCCGGGACAGGGGGCCTCCTACAATGAGCAGTTCTTC
NA | few | TRBJ2-1 | TRBV9 | CASSVRSGSYNEQFF | TGTGCCAGCAGCGTAAGGAGCGGCTCCTACAATGAGCAGTTCTTC
NA | NA | TRBJ2-1 | TRBV27 | CASSLSSPRREQFF | TGTGCCAGCAGTTTATCAAGCCCTAGGAGGGAGCAGTTCTTC
NA | NA | TRBJ1-3 | TRBV27 | CASSGRGTGNTIYF | TGTGCCAGCAGCGGAAGGGGGACTGGAAACACCATATATTTT
NA | NA | TRBJ2-4 | TRBV14 | CASSQAGGAYYIQYF | TGTGCCAGCAGCCAAGCGGGGGGCGCTTATTACATTCAGTACTTC
NA | NA | TRBJ1-2 | TRBV9 | CASSGFVGHGYTF | TGTGCCAGCAGCGGATTTGTCGGCCATGGCTACACCTTC
TRBD2 | once | TRBJ2-7 | TRBV4-1 | CASSPGPSGSGYEQYF | TGCGCCAGCAGCCCCGGTCCTAGCGGGAGTGGGTACGAGCAGTACTTC
NA | NA | TRBJ2-2 | TRBV7-9 | CASSPPLTELNTGELFF | TGTGCCAGCAGCCCCCCTTTGACAGAACTGAACACCGGGGAGCTGTTTTTT